These T cell receptor beta chains were read from a single sample in a study of T cell responses to AZD1222 COVID-19 vaccine. Here immunoSEQ multiplex PCR was the method, and the copy in TCRdb shows in-frame clones only, minus some. This table has 89,000 or so clones, about 87% appearing once. The sample was peripheral blood, taken on day 0 of AZD1222 vaccination. These receptors were collected from an adult in good health. Both conserved end residues are part of each CDR3. The D gene is left open where the match is weak. Clone sizes are given selectively: once, few, many, or a class where the clone is expanded.

D gene | J gene | clone size | V gene | CDR3 DNA | CDR3 protein
. | TRBJ1-1 | once | TRBV5-1 | TGCGCCAGCAGCCCCATGAGGGGTGAAGACACTGAAGCTTTCTTT | CASSPMRGEDTEAFF
TRBD2 | TRBJ2-1 | . | TRBV27 | TGTGCCAGCAGTCACCTCCGACTAGCGGGAGGGCCAGGCTACAATGAGCAGTTCTTC | CASSHLRLAGGPGYNEQFF
. | TRBJ1-4 | few | TRBV5-5 | TGTGCCAGCACAAAACAGGCTAATGAAAAACTGTTTTTT | CASTKQANEKLFF
. | TRBJ1-4 | . | TRBV2 | TGTGCCAGCAGTAGGCACGGACAGAGTAATGAAAAACTGTTTTTT | CASSRHGQSNEKLFF
TRBD1 | TRBJ1-6 | few | TRBV6-1 | TGTGCCAGCAGTGAAGCGTTAAAGGGGGCTCGCAATTCACCCCTCCACTTT | CASSEALKGARNSPLHF
. | TRBJ1-2 | . | TRBV29-1 | TGCAGCGTTGGCCAGGGGTCTCTCTATGGCTACACCTTC | CSVGQGSLYGYTF
. | TRBJ2-2 | . | TRBV6-4 | TGTGCCAGCAGTGGGGAGTACGGCGGGGAGCTGTTTTTT | CASSGEYGGELFF
. | TRBJ1-2 | few | TRBV2 | TGTGCCAGCAGTGTTAGGGTTGGCTACACCTTC | CASSVRVGYTF
. | TRBJ2-7 | . | TRBV4-1 | TGCGCCAGCAGCCAAGTAACGGGTCTCTACGAGCAGTACTTC | CASSQVTGLYEQYF
. | TRBJ1-5 | . | TRBV6-1 | TGTGCCAGCATAAACCCGTTTCTTAGCAATCAGCCCCAGCATTTT | CASINPFLSNQPQHF
. | TRBJ1-5 | once | TRBV7-9 | TGTGCCAGCAGCTTAACAGCCGATCAGCCCCAGCATTTT | CASSLTADQPQHF
TRBD1 | TRBJ1-1 | . | TRBV18 | TGTGCCAGCTCAGGGACAGCGAACACTGAAGCTTTCTTT | CASSGTANTEAFF
. | TRBJ2-5 | . | TRBV5-6 | TGTGCCAGCAGCTTTCGGGGGATCCGGGTAGAGACCCAGTACTTC | CASSFRGIRVETQYF
. | TRBJ2-1 | . | TRBV18 | TGTGCCAGCTCACCACTAACTAATGAGCAGTTCTTC | CASSPLTNEQFF
. | TRBJ2-2 | . | TRBV27 | TGTGCCAGTAGGTTGCGTAAGAGTGTCACCGGGGAGCTGTTTTTT | CASRLRKSVTGELFF
. | TRBJ1-3 | . | TRBV19 | TGTGCCAGTAGTATGCGGAACTCTGGAAACACCATATATTTT | CASSMRNSGNTIYF
. | TRBJ2-4 | . | TRBV5-5 | TGTGCCAGCAGCTTGGGGGCAGGACTAGCCAAAAACATTCAGTACTTC | CASSLGAGLAKNIQYF
. | TRBJ1-1 | . | TRBV20-1 | TGCAGTGCTAGTCTCGGGGCAGGGTTCAACACTGAAGCTTTCTTT | CSASLGAGFNTEAFF
TRBD1 | TRBJ2-7 | once | TRBV7-8 | TGTGCCAGCAGCTCACGGACAGGGAACTCCTACGAGCAGTACTTC | CASSSRTGNSYEQYF
. | TRBJ2-7 | . | TRBV15 | TGTGCCACCAGCAGAGACGGCTACGAGCAGTACTTC | CATSRDGYEQYF
TRBD2 | TRBJ2-7 | . | TRBV9 | TGTGCCAGCAGCGGAACCCTGGGGATCGGGAGGGGATACGAGCAGTACTTC | CASSGTLGIGRGYEQYF
. | TRBJ1-6 | . | TRBV2 | TGTGCCAGCAGGAACTCCTATAATTCACCCCTCCACTTT | CASRNSYNSPLHF
TRBD1 | TRBJ1-6 | . | TRBV6-1 | TGTGCCAGCAGTGAAGGTATAGGGGGCATTTCACCCCTCCACTTT | CASSEGIGGISPLHF
. | TRBJ1-6 | . | TRBV4-1 | TGCGCCAGCAGCCAAGCAGGCGAAGGGCGTAATTCACCCCTCCACTTT | CASSQAGEGRNSPLHF
. | TRBJ1-2 | . | TRBV28 | TGTGCCAGCAGTTTCCAGGATCGCTATGGCTACACCTTC | CASSFQDRYGYTF
. | TRBJ2-1 | . | TRBV2 | TGTGCCAGCATCCCCTACAATGAGCAGTTCTTC | CASIPYNEQFF
. | TRBJ2-5 | . | TRBV5-1 | TGCGCCAGCAGCTTGTCGAGGGAGACCCAGTACTTC | CASSLSRETQYF
. | TRBJ1-2 | . | TRBV29-1 | TGCAGCGTTGATTCATCGAACGGGGGTCAAGGCTACACCTTC | CSVDSSNGGQGYTF